Each of the 8 T cell receptor beta chains below was sequenced from the same sample in a study of T cell responses to AZD1222 COVID-19 vaccine (dated by TCRdb to the early 2020s). The library came from the immunoSEQ multiplex PCR assay. As stored in TCRdb, this immuneACCESS dataset retains in-frame rearrangements with V and J assigned. A fraction of the clones does not appear; measured against another copy, unresolved V genes explain less than half of the discrepancy, and the remainder lacks a known reason. The sample data list 120,000 or so clones, and just under 95% of these were observed just once. Of the sample, 2% to 2.5% is held by the ten largest clones. The sample's time point label is to be understood as: about 28 days (+/-7) after the second vaccine dose. The specimen comprised peripheral blood, sampled 28 days after the second AZD1222 dose. The receptors were gathered from an adult who received the AZD1222 COVID-19 vaccine.

The genes are TRBV19 and TRBJ2-7, with 11 bases identical to TRBD1. Germline V gene sequence: CDR1 LNHDA, CDR2 SQIVND (reference sequence). Germline trimming cut 5 bases from V and 2 bases from J; bases unmatched to any gene: 5. This CDR3 is built from 15 residues. This CDR3 reads CASSFRDRGTYEQYF. The CDR3 DNA reads as TGTGCCAGTAGTTTCCGGGACAGGGGGACCTACGAGCAGTACTTC.

The genes are TRBV19 and TRBJ1-4; TRBD1 matches 7 bases. With 5 bases clipped from V and 5 bases from J, the junction kept 5 bases outside the gene matches. CDR1 and CDR2 (germline): LNHDA, SQIVND (reference sequence). This CDR3 spans 14 amino acids. For the CDR3, the DNA is TGTGCCAGTAGTGGGACAGCACGGAATGAAAAACTGTTTTTT. Translation: CASSGTARNEKLFF.

V and J are TRBV5-1 and TRBJ2-3; TRBD2 matches at 7 bases. The CDR3 contains 15 residues. After removal of 2 bases from V and 4 bases from J, the junction contained 7 bases not matched to a gene. Germline CDR1 reads SGHRS; CDR2 reads YFSETQ. CDR3 region: CASSFGGGSADTQYF. CDR3 coding DNA: TGCGCCAGCAGCTTTGGCGGGGGTAGCGCAGATACGCAGTATTTT.

This clone was seen just once. The chain combines TRBV11-2 with TRBJ1-1; 7 nucleotides line up with TRBD1. The ends lost 2 bases at V and 6 bases at J; junction bases unmatched: 3. CDR3 size: 13 residues. Germline CDR1 and CDR2: SGHAT and FQNNGV. The CDR3, as DNA: TGTGCCAGCAGCTTAACAGGGGCGGCTGAAGCTTTCTTT. It translates to CASSLTGAAEAFF.

The chain recombines TRBV7-2 with TRBJ2-7; a weak D match, TRBD2 (7 bases). V lost 5 bases, J lost 0 bases, and 17 bases lay in between. CDR3 length equals 16 residues. Looked up from germline, CDR1 is SGHTA and CDR2 is FQGNSA. The CDR3 DNA follows: TGTGCCAGCAGCCTAAATGGGGGGGCCCTCTCCTACGAGCAGTACTTC. Residues: CASSLNGGALSYEQYF.

CDR3 in amino acids: CSVDPTEGVRTNTEAFF. The CDR3 nucleotides read TGCAGCGTTGATCCCACCGAGGGGGTAAGGACGAACACTGAAGCTTTCTTT. The chain recombines TRBV29-1 with TRBJ1-1; possibly TRBD1 for D (6 bases). With 3 bases removed from V and 1 base from J, the gap between germline ends came to 21 bases. The CDR3 contains 17 residues. In germline, CDR1 is SQVTM, CDR2 ANQGSEA.

The J gene is TRBJ1-5, the V gene TRBV7-2, with unresolved D. This CDR3 is built from 16 residues. V was shortened by 5 bases and J by 0 bases, with 14 bases between the two germline ends. Germline-derived CDR1 and CDR2 are SGHTA and FQGNSA. The CDR3 protein is CASSLHTGRSNQPQHF. The DNA for the CDR3 is TGTGCCAGCAGCCTCCACACGGGTCGTAGCAATCAGCCCCAGCATTTT.

The chain couples TRBV7-9 to TRBJ2-5; D might be TRBD1 (5 bases). V lost 5 bases to trimming and J lost 0 bases, with 16 bases between them. Germline V gene sequence: CDR1 SEHNR, CDR2 FQNEAQ (reference sequence). This CDR3 region has 16 residues. The CDR3 is CASSLGAVIYQETQYF. The CDR3 DNA reads as TGTGCCAGCAGCCTAGGGGCAGTGATTTACCAAGAGACCCAGTACTTC.